This TCR beta chain was documented in a study of blood T cell repertoires in COVID-19. Study at large: Italy, Spain and the United States were the sources of the convalescent and acute COVID-19 samples. Sample material is recorded as cDNA or gDNA derived from T cells, B-cell-depleted T cells, or PBMCs.

In the original analysis: Estimation of nucleated cell counts was performed using reference gene primer amplification. Profiling relied on immunoSEQ multiplex PCR, and the TCRdb table lists in-frame clones only, not all of them. V, J and clone size are taken as reported in that table, and D and trimming were inferred from the DNA itself. The sample includes 50,000 to 65,000 clones, roughly nine tenths of them seen just once. This CDR3 spans 16 amino acids. Germline CDR1 reads ENHRY; CDR2 reads SYGVKD. Trimming cost V 6 bases and J 4 bases; bases outside gene matches: 10. The V gene is TRBV10-3, the J gene TRBJ1-3; TRBD1 matches at 9 bases. Sequencing was carried out using peripheral blood. The receptor's source is an older woman with active or convalescent COVID-19. Here the CDR3 DNA reads TGTGCCATCAGCCCGGGACAGGGAATTGACGGAAACACCATATATTTT. This codes for CAISPGQGIDGNTIYF.